The rows below give T cell receptor beta chains drawn from one sample of a study of cytomegalovirus exposure and HLA in healthy donors. Assay: immunoSEQ multiplex PCR; the TCRdb copy retains only in-frame clones and omits some. The sample records some 100,000 clones, more than 80% being singletons. The sequencing sample was made of PBMCs. The receptors shown here come from a man aged 25-45 years in good health and CMV-seronegative. The CDR3 runs from the conserved cysteine through the conserved F or W. A D gene is named only where the DNA matches it firmly.

d_call j_call v_call cdr3_aa
. TRBJ1-5 TRBV27 CASRPLGSANQPQHF
TRBD1 TRBJ1-3 TRBV6-5 CASRKGDSSGNTIYF
. TRBJ2-7 TRBV6-5 CASSPVDSYEQYF
TRBD1 TRBJ2-5 TRBV30 CAWKTRGYQETQYF
. TRBJ2-7 TRBV5-8 CASSLSGDYEQYF
. TRBJ2-7 TRBV11-2 CASSLGGGSKEQYF
. TRBJ1-6 TRBV9 CASSVGQASNSPLHF
. TRBJ1-5 TRBV19 CASSTGGREPQHF
TRBD1 TRBJ2-1 TRBV5-6 CASSFWDRDYNEQFF
TRBD1 TRBJ2-7 TRBV5-3 CARSLDRGSSNYEQYF
. TRBJ1-2 TRBV7-3 CASSSRTRNYGYTF
. TRBJ1-1 TRBV6-1 CASSPLIDRNTEAFF
TRBD1 TRBJ1-1 TRBV6-6 CASSDDRGGDTEAFF
. TRBJ2-7 TRBV28 CASRTPGSHEQYF
TRBD2 TRBJ2-5 TRBV4-1 CASSQDGGEGDLWKETQYF